These T cell receptor beta chains were read from a single sample in a study of STAT5B mutations in CD4+ large granular lymphocyte leukemia. TCRdb's copy holds only in-frame clones and misses some; the assay was immunoSEQ multiplex PCR. This sample has some 40,000 clones; about four fifths occur once, and the top ten carry approximately 4%. Source material: CD4+ T cells from blood buffy coats. These receptors were collected from a human donor in good health. Both conserved end residues are part of each CDR3. The D gene is left open where the match is weak. Clone size is not always given. Where it is, it says once, few, many or a class for expanded clones.

J	V	size	D	length	DNA	CDR3
TRBJ1-2	TRBV10-3	.	TRBD1	14	TGTGCCGCGGCCATTACAGGGGTCGGCTATGGCTACACCTTC	CAAAITGVGYGYTF
TRBJ2-7	TRBV7-6	.	TRBD1	14	TGTGCCAGCAGCGGATGGGACAGAGCCTACGAGCAGTACTTC	CASSGWDRAYEQYF
TRBJ2-5	TRBV5-1	.	.	14	TGCGCCAGCAGCTACGGCCTCCCACAAGAGACCCAGTACTTC	CASSYGLPQETQYF
TRBJ1-4	TRBV19	few	TRBD1	14	TGTGCCAGTAGGGCAGGGGGTGAAATCGAAAAACTGTTTTTT	CASRAGGEIEKLFF
TRBJ2-1	TRBV28	.	.	17	TGTGCCAGCACCTTCAGTTTAACCGGGACACAATACAATGAGCAGTTCTTC	CASTFSLTGTQYNEQFF
TRBJ2-6	TRBV15	.	.	16	TGTGCCACCAGCACCCGACAGTCTAGAGGGGCCAACGTCCTGACTTTC	CATSTRQSRGANVLTF
TRBJ2-3	TRBV4-3	.	.	13	TGCGCCAGCAGCCTCATTTGGGGGGATACGCAGTATTTT	CASSLIWGDTQYF
TRBJ2-3	TRBV6-1	.	.	14	TGTGCCAGCAGTGTGTGGGCAAGGACAGATACGCAGTATTTT	CASSVWARTDTQYF
TRBJ1-2	TRBV29-1	.	.	17	TGCAGCGTTGTCATTCGGGGAGGATCCCTTACTAACTATGGCTACACCTTC	CSVVIRGGSLTNYGYTF
TRBJ2-7	TRBV6-6	.	.	15	TGTGCCAGCAGTTACAGAGCGGACGCCTCCTACGAGCAGTACTTC	CASSYRADASYEQYF
TRBJ2-3	TRBV7-9	.	TRBD2	13	TGTGCCAGCAGCTTACCAAGCGGGAATACGCAGTATTTT	CASSLPSGNTQYF
TRBJ2-2	TRBV7-6	.	.	14	TGTGCCAGCAGCTTAGGAAGCACTAGCGGGGAGCTGTTTTTT	CASSLGSTSGELFF
TRBJ2-1	TRBV7-9	.	TRBD2	15	TGTGCCAGCAGCTTACTCCCTAGCGGGAGTAATGAGCAGTTCTTC	CASSLLPSGSNEQFF
TRBJ2-5	TRBV5-1	.	TRBD1	16	TGCGCCAGCAGCTTGGGAACAGGGGGCAGTGGGGAGACCCAGTACTTC	CASSLGTGGSGETQYF
TRBJ2-1	TRBV2	.	TRBD2	15	TGTGCCAGCAGTGTGGGCGGGAGCTCCTACAATGAGCAGTTCTTC	CASSVGGSSYNEQFF
TRBJ1-1	TRBV15	.	.	13	TGTGCCACCAGCAGAGGAGGACAAACTGAAGCTTTCTTT	CATSRGGQTEAFF
TRBJ1-4	TRBV30	few	TRBD1	17	TGTGCCTGGAGCCGGACAGGGCAGGGCTCATCTAATGAAAAACTGTTTTTT	CAWSRTGQGSSNEKLFF
TRBJ2-1	TRBV9	once	.	16	TGTGCCAGCAGTGAGACACTTGGGACACTGAACAATGAGCAGTTCTTC	CASSETLGTLNNEQFF
TRBJ2-7	TRBV9	.	TRBD2	15	TGTGCCAGCAGTCCTACTAGCGGGAGTAAGTACGAGCAGTACTTC	CASSPTSGSKYEQYF
TRBJ2-7	TRBV11-3	.	TRBD1	18	TGTGCCAGCAGCCCAGGCCTGGGGGGACAGGGGAACTTCAACGAGCAGTACTTC	CASSPGLGGQGNFNEQYF
TRBJ1-2	TRBV27	.	.	12	TGTGCCAGCAGTTCGCAGGGATCCGGCTACACCTTC	CASSSQGSGYTF
TRBJ2-2	TRBV7-9	once	TRBD1	16	TGTGCCAGCAGCTTAGGGTCTGGACAGGGTAACCGGGAGCTGTTTTTT	CASSLGSGQGNRELFF
TRBJ2-3	TRBV10-1	.	.	15	TGCGCCAGCAGCCAGTGGGACTCCTACCCGGATACGCAGTATTTT	CASSQWDSYPDTQYF
TRBJ2-2	TRBV19	.	TRBD1	15	TGTGCCAGTAGTACGGGACAGGGGGTGTCCGGGGAGCTGTTTTTT	CASSTGQGVSGELFF
TRBJ1-3	TRBV19	.	TRBD1	14	TGTGCCAGTATCCGGACAGGGGAGAGAAACACCATATATTTT	CASIRTGERNTIYF
TRBJ1-2	TRBV13	.	.	14	TGTGCCAGCAGACTACACGGGGCCCTCTATGGCTACACCTTC	CASRLHGALYGYTF
TRBJ2-7	TRBV7-9	few	.	13	TGTGCCAGCAGCCCTCAGGGTCGGTACGAGCAGTACTTC	CASSPQGRYEQYF
TRBJ2-3	TRBV2	.	.	15	TGTGCCAGCAGTGAAACCGCAGTCTTTTTGGATACGCAGTATTTT	CASSETAVFLDTQYF
TRBJ1-1	TRBV7-2	.	.	16	TGTGCCAGCAGCTTACTAGGGGGGATCATGAACACTGAAGCTTTCTTT	CASSLLGGIMNTEAFF
TRBJ2-7	TRBV19	.	TRBD1	13	TGTGCCGGAAACAGGGGGGTCTCCTACGAGCAGTACTTC	CAGNRGVSYEQYF
TRBJ2-7	TRBV19	.	TRBD2	15	TGTGCCAGTAGTATGGGTAGCGGGAGCCCCTACGAGCAGTACTTC	CASSMGSGSPYEQYF
TRBJ2-3	TRBV4-1	.	TRBD2	13	TGCGCCAGCAGCCAAGGTGAACTAGCGGGGAGGGATTTT	CASSQGELAGRDF
TRBJ2-7	TRBV18	.	TRBD2	17	TGTGCCAGCTCACCACCGCTAGCGGGAGGAACCTCCTACGAGCAGTACTTC	CASSPPLAGGTSYEQYF
TRBJ1-2	TRBV30	.	.	15	TGTGCCTGGAGACAGACCCCTGACAGCAACTATGGCTACACCTTC	CAWRQTPDSNYGYTF
TRBJ1-2	TRBV5-1	.	TRBD1	15	TGCGCCAGCAGCTTGGGACAGGGGAGAGGCTATGGCTACACCTTC	CASSLGQGRGYGYTF
TRBJ1-2	TRBV5-4	.	TRBD1	15	TGTGCCAGCAGCACCGGACAGGGGGCGGCTTATGGCTACACCTTC	CASSTGQGAAYGYTF